The 24 T cell receptor beta chains below all came from one sample that was sequenced in a study of blood T cell repertoires in COVID-19. Using immunoSEQ multiplex PCR, the repertoire was profiled, and TCRdb retains in-frame clones only, with some absent. The sample gives around 300,000 clones, 85% to 90% of which show up once; 4% is in the top ten. Sequenced material: peripheral blood. The receptors stem from a woman in her 50s with active or convalescent COVID-19.

This clone was counted once. V gene TRBV28 combines with J gene TRBJ1-4; D gene ambiguous. Germline CDR1 MDHEN, CDR2 SYDVKM. CDR3 length equals 16 residues. Trimming stripped 3 bases from V and 4 bases from J, with 15 bases between. The CDR3 DNA follows: TGTGCCAGCAGTTTTTTTGGCGGGGTGCTTAATGAAAAACTGTTTTTT. As protein: CASSFFGGVLNEKLFF. The variable domain in full, completed from reference TRBV28 and TRBJ1-4, reads DVKVTQSSRYLVKRTGEKVFLECVQDMDHENMFWYRQDPGLGLRLIYFSYDVKMKEKGDIPEGYSVSREKKERFSLILESASTNQTSMYLCASSFFGGVLNEKLFFGSGTQLSVL.

The count of this clone is one. The rearrangement uses TRBV11-2 and TRBJ1-1; TRBD1 matches 10 bases. The CDR3 sequence is 15 residues long. Per germline, CDR1 SGHAT and CDR2 FQNNGV. Losses at the gene ends were 2 bases for V and 7 bases for J; bases not matched to a gene: 7. The CDR3 loop is CASSLLDRGNGEAFF. DNA of the CDR3: TGTGCCAGCAGCTTACTGGACAGGGGGAACGGTGAAGCTTTCTTT.

This chain links TRBV5-8 with TRBJ1-5, with TRBD1 matching 9 bases. This CDR3 has 15 residues. Germline trimming cut 4 bases from V and 6 bases from J; bases unmatched to any gene: 8. The germline V gene has CDR1 SGHTS and CDR2 YDEGEE. CDR3 residues: CASSTGTGWTQPQHF. For the CDR3, the DNA is TGTGCCAGCAGCACCGGGACAGGGTGGACTCAGCCCCAGCATTTT.

The J gene is TRBJ2-3, the V gene TRBV5-1; 9 nucleotides agree with TRBD2. This CDR3 region has 16 residues. Germline CDR1 and CDR2: SGHRS and YFSETQ. V was clipped by 0 bases and J by 2 bases; unmatched bases: 4. DNA for the CDR3: TGCGCCAGCAGCTTGGCCATAGCGGGAGTCACAGATACGCAGTATTTT. Residues: CASSLAIAGVTDTQYF.

The gene calls are TRBV6-1 and TRBJ1-1; D is possibly TRBD1 (5 bases). Germline CDR1 reads MNHNS; CDR2 reads SASEGT. The CDR3 runs to 14 residues. Trimming stripped 2 bases from V and 1 base from J, with 8 bases between. The CDR3 nucleotides are TGTGCCAGCAGTGAAATCGGGGGGAACACTGAAGCTTTCTTT. Its protein product is CASSEIGGNTEAFF.

This clone appeared a few times. The V and J genes are TRBV12-3 or TRBV12-4 and TRBJ1-1; TRBD1 agrees at 8 bases. The CDR3 is 13 residues long. V was pared by 2 bases and J by 7 bases, with 3 bases of the junction left unmatched. The CDR3 loop is CASSLSGTGEAFF. As DNA, the CDR3 is TGTGCCAGCAGTTTATCTGGGACAGGTGAAGCTTTCTTT.

The chain is built from TRBV7-2 and TRBJ2-3; D is ambiguous. From germline, CDR1 is SGHTA and CDR2 FQGNSA. This CDR3 contains 15 residues. Trimming removed 1 base at V and 0 bases at J, with 8 bases between. The DNA for the CDR3 is TGTGCCAGCAGCTTAGACTGGTATAGCACAGATACGCAGTATTTT. This gives the protein CASSLDWYSTDTQYF. Together with reference TRBV7-2 and TRBJ2-3, the CDR3 gives the full variable domain: GAGVSQSPSNKVTEKGKDVELRCDPISGHTALYWYRQSLGQGLEFLIYFQGNSAPDKSGLPSDRFSAERTGGSVSTLTIQRTQQEDSAVYLCASSLDWYSTDTQYFGPGTRLTVL.

The chain combines TRBV5-8 with TRBJ2-7; TRBD2 is a possible D gene (5 bases). The CDR3 length is 13 residues. Deletions cut 1 base from V and 5 bases from J, with 10 bases between. Germline loops: CDR1 SGHTS, CDR2 YDEGEE. CDR3 sequence reads: CASSLSSYDEQYF. CDR3 coding DNA: TGTGCCAGCAGCTTGTCTAGCTACGACGAGCAGTACTTC.

This chain links TRBV14 with TRBJ1-2; D is uncertain. V was trimmed by 8 bases and J by 5 bases, leaving 15 bases between them. This CDR3 spans 13 amino acids. The germline V gene has CDR1 SGHDN and CDR2 FVKESK. The CDR3 loop reads CASSSGQEYGYTF. Written as DNA, the CDR3 is TGTGCCAGCTCTTCTGGGCAGGAATATGGCTACACCTTC.

CDR3 sequence (DNA): TGTGCCACCAGCAGAGATTTAACAGGCAATCAGCCCCAGCATTTT. It yields the protein CATSRDLTGNQPQHF. This chain links TRBV15 with TRBJ1-5, with unresolved D. Trimming took 0 bases from V and 2 from J, leaving 8 bases between them. This CDR3 is built from 15 residues. Germline CDR1 is LNHNV and CDR2 is YYDKDF (reference sequence).

This sequence joins TRBV5-1 and TRBJ1-1; 8 bases match TRBD1. The CDR3 has 14 residues. Trimming at V came to 0 bases and at J to 4 bases, leaving 2 bases not matched to a gene. CDR1 is SGHRS, CDR2 YFSETQ, per germline. The CDR3 loop is CASSLDRGATEAFF. CDR3 DNA: TGCGCCAGCAGCTTGGACAGGGGGGCCACTGAAGCTTTCTTT.

The genes are TRBV10-3 and TRBJ2-7; TRBD1 matches at 7 bases. The V segment lost 6 bases and the J segment 3 bases; nucleotides outside the gene matches: 11. Germline V lookup: CDR1 ENHRY, CDR2 SYGVKD. The CDR3 runs to 15 residues. This CDR3 is CAISPGQRLLYEQYF. The CDR3 DNA is TGTGCCATCAGCCCGGGACAGCGTTTACTCTACGAGCAGTACTTC.

CDR3 loop: CASSLIGTDNSPLHF. The CDR3 nucleotides are TGTGCCAGCAGCTTGATCGGGACAGATAATTCACCCCTCCACTTT. V and J are TRBV5-4 and TRBJ1-6, with TRBD1 matching over 7 bases. Trimming cost V 1 base and J 5 bases; bases outside gene matches: 3. From germline, CDR1 is SGHNT and CDR2 YYREEE (reference sequence). The CDR3 has 15 amino acids.

This chain joins TRBV7-2 and TRBJ1-1; the D is unclear. The germline V gene has CDR1 SGHTA and CDR2 FQGNSA. The CDR3 has 13 residues. Trimming cost V 8 bases and J 6 bases, with 16 bases left between them. CDR3 sequence reads: CASATVRASEAFF. CDR3 nucleotide sequence: TGTGCCAGCGCAACGGTGAGGGCCTCTGAAGCTTTCTTT.

This clone was recorded only once. The chain recombines TRBV7-8 with TRBJ1-2; tentatively, D is TRBD1 (6 bases). The CDR3 totals 18 residues. CDR1 and CDR2 (germline): SGHVS, FQNEAQ. V was clipped by 5 bases and J by 4 bases, with 26 bases between them. DNA for the CDR3: TGTGCCAGCAGCCCGGACTTGACAGGAGGTGGGCCCCGCTATGGCTACACCTTC. Translating gives CASSPDLTGGGPRYGYTF. The variable domain in full, completed from reference TRBV7-8 and TRBJ1-2, reads GAGVSQSPRYKVAKRGQDVALRCDPISGHVSLFWYQQALGQGPEFLTYFQNEAQLDKSGLPSDRFFAERPEGSVSTLKIQRTQQEDSAVYLCASSPDLTGGGPRYGYTFGSGTRLTVV.

This rearrangement joins TRBV18 to TRBJ2-7, with a possible D match to TRBD1 (5 bases). The CDR3 is 15 amino acids. Germline V gene data show CDR1 as KGHSH and CDR2 as LQKENI. Trimming shortened V by 6 bases and J by 2 bases, and 17 bases separated the two germline ends. The CDR3 reads CASSVGRTSTYEQYF. CDR3 nucleotide sequence: TGTGCCAGCTCCGTCGGACGGACAAGTACCTACGAGCAGTACTTC.

The chain recombines TRBV6-5 with TRBJ1-6; 7 nucleotides align to TRBD1. The CDR3 length is 14 residues. After removal of 6 bases from V and 5 bases from J, the junction contained 4 bases not matched to a gene. CDR1 is MNHEY and CDR2 is SVGAGI in the germline V gene. The CDR3 protein is CASRTTGNNSPLHF. The CDR3 DNA is TGTGCCAGCAGAACGACAGGGAATAATTCACCCCTCCACTTT.

This chain joins TRBV2 and TRBJ2-7; maybe TRBD2 (5 bases). CDR1 and CDR2 (germline): SNHLY, FYNNEI. The CDR3 extends over 12 amino acids. Trimming cost V 6 bases and J 3 bases, with 9 bases left between them. The CDR3 sequence is CASRLGFYEQYF. In nucleotides, the CDR3 is TGTGCCAGCAGACTAGGTTTCTACGAGCAGTACTTC.

The CDR3: CASSDQTVGELFF. The CDR3 region has the DNA TGTGCCAGCAGCGATCAGACGGTCGGGGAACTGTTTTTT. The genes are TRBV3-1 (or the pseudogene TRBV3-2) and TRBJ1-4; D is unclear. The CDR3 loop spans 13 amino acids. V gave up 5 bases and J gave up 12 bases, with 16 bases separating them. The germline gives CDR1 LGHDT, CDR2 YNNKEL (reference sequence).

This clone was detected ten times or more. The chain couples TRBV11-2 to TRBJ2-7; D uncertain. The V gene lost 3 bases and the J gene lost 0 bases, with 3 bases spanning the gap. CDR3 size: 12 residues. The germline CDR1 and CDR2 sequences are SGHAT and FQNNGV. In nucleotides, the CDR3 is TGTGCCAGCAGCTTCCTCTCCTACGAGCAGTACTTC. Its protein is CASSFLSYEQYF.

This rearrangement joins TRBV6-2 or TRBV6-3 to TRBJ1-2; possible D gene TRBD1, 5 bases. The CDR3 runs 13 residues. Looked up from germline, CDR1 is MNHEY and CDR2 is SVGEGT. The V and J ends lost 0 bases and 6 bases respectively, with 8 bases between them. The CDR3 region is CASSYSGGDGYTF. CDR3 bases: TGTGCCAGCAGTTACTCCGGGGGGGATGGCTACACCTTC.

The rearrangement joins TRBV15 to TRBJ2-5; weak D call: TRBD2 (6 bases). In germline, CDR1 is LNHNV, CDR2 YYDKDF (reference sequence). CDR3 length: 16 amino acids. The ends were cut back, 0 bases at V and 5 bases at J, with 16 bases in the middle. The CDR3, as DNA: TGTGCCACCAGCAGAGATGCTGCCGGGGGTGCCGAGACCCAGTACTTC. It is translated as CATSRDAAGGAETQYF.

The rearrangement joins TRBV6-5 to TRBJ2-7; D is possibly TRBD1 (5 bases). The CDR3 contains 14 residues. Germline V CDR1 and CDR2: MNHEY, SVGAGI. The V end lost 6 bases, the J end lost 4 bases, and 16 bases lay between the germline ends. The CDR3 reads CASRNGQGSYEQYF. The CDR3, as DNA: TGTGCCAGCAGGAACGGGCAGGGTAGTTACGAGCAGTACTTC.

The CDR3 bases are TGTGCCTGGAGTGTACGGGAGAACACTGAAGCTTTCTTT. It translates to CAWSVRENTEAFF. J is TRBJ1-1 and V is TRBV30, with D unclear. The germline V gene has CDR1 GTSNPN and CDR2 SVGIG (reference sequence). This CDR3 region has 13 residues. V gave up 0 bases and J gave up 1 base, with 6 bases separating them.